This T cell receptor (beta chain) stems from a study of cytotoxic CD8 clonotypes in ibrutinib-treated CLL. Study-wide findings and caveats: There were few public clonotypes, and on treatment they contracted or stayed stable.

Method: immunoSEQ multiplex PCR; TCRdb's copy keeps in-frame clones and lacks some. In the table there are roughly 50,000 clones, roughly three fifths of which are singletons. Germline CDR1 is MNHEY and CDR2 is SMNVEV (reference sequence). There are 14 residues in the CDR3. Losses at the gene ends were 5 bases for V and 4 bases for J; bases not matched to a gene: 6. In its sample, this clone ranks as medium-sized. Its specificity is not known. Other DNA sequences in this sample translate to the same CDR3. The gene calls are TRBV27 and TRBJ2-5; TRBD2 agrees at 8 bases. Sample: PBMCs, taken after 24 months of ibrutinib treatment. The sequence derives from a human donor with chronic lymphocytic leukemia. Written as DNA, the CDR3 is TGTGCCAGCAGTCCGGGGGGGGGCATAGAGACCCAGTACTTC. The encoded protein is CASSPGGGIETQYF.